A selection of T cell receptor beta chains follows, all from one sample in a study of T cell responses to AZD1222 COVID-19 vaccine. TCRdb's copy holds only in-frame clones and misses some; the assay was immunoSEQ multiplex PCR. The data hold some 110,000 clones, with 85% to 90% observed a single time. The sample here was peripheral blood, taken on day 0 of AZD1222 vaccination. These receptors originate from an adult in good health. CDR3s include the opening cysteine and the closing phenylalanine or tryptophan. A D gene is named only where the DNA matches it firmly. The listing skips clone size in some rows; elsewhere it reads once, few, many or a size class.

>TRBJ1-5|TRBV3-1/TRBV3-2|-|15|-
TGTGCCAGCAGCCCCCTAGGGAATAGCAATCAGCCCCAGCATTTT
CASSPLGNSNQPQHF
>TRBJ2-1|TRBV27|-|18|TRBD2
TGTGCCAGCAGTTTATACCCCCCGGGACTAGGAGGCTACAATGAGCAGTTCTTC
CASSLYPPGLGGYNEQFF
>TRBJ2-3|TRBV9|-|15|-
TGTGCCAGCAGCTCTCGGACTACCCCCACAGATACGCAGTATTTT
CASSSRTTPTDTQYF
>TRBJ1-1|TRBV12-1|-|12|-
TGTGCCACCCCTGTGGGTTGGACTGAAGCTTTCTTT
CATPVGWTEAFF
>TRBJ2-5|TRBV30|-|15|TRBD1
TGTGCCTGGAGCCGTCAGGGACAGGGTGTACAGACCCAGTACTTC
CAWSRQGQGVQTQYF
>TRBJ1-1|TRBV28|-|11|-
TGTGCCAGCAGTTTTAACAGCCAAGCTTTCTTT
CASSFNSQAFF
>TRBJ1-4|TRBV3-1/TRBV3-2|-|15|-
TGTGCCAGCAGCCAAGATCCCAGGGGTGGTGAAAAACTGTTTTTT
CASSQDPRGGEKLFF
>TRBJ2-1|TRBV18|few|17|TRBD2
TGTGCCAGCTCACCACCGCTGAGCGGGAGCTCCTACAATGAGCAGTTCTTC
CASSPPLSGSSYNEQFF
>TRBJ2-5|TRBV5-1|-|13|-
TGCGCCAGCAGCTGGCAGGGGAAAGAGACCCAGTACTTC
CASSWQGKETQYF
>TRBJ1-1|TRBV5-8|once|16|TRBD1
TGTGCCAGCAGCTTGGGGGACAGGGCGGGGGACACTGAAGCTTTCTTT
CASSLGDRAGDTEAFF
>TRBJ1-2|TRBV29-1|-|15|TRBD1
TGCAGCGTTGAAGACTCCTTGGGACAGGGGGCGAGGGACACCTTC
CSVEDSLGQGARDTF
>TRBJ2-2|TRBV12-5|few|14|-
TGTGCTAGTGGTTTGGAAGCCCTGGGGGGGGAGCTGTTTTTT
CASGLEALGGELFF
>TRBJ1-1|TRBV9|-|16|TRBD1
TGTGCCAGCAGCGTAGATGGGGGGCAAGGGGGCAAGAAAGCTTTCTTT
CASSVDGGQGGKKAFF
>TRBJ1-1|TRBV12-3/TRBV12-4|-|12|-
TGTGCCAGCAGTTTGAGGCGGACTGAAGCTTTCTTT
CASSLRRTEAFF
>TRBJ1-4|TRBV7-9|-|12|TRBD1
TGTGCCAGCAGCGTACAGGGGGCGCATCTGTTTTTT
CASSVQGAHLFF
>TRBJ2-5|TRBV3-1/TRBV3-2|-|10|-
TGTGCCAGCAGCCAAGAGACCCAGTACTTC
CASSQETQYF
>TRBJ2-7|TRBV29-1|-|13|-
TGCAGCGTTGAGGGGTCCAGCAACTACGAGCAGTACTTC
CSVEGSSNYEQYF
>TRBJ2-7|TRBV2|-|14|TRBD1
TGTGCCAGCAGTGGGGACAGGGGAAGCTACGAGCAGTACTTC
CASSGDRGSYEQYF
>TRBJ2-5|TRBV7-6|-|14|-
TGTGCCAGCAGCTTAGATTGGCAGAGGATCGCCCAGTACTTC
CASSLDWQRIAQYF
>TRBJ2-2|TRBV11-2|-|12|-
TGTGCCAGCAGCTTAGACACCGGGGAGCTGTTTTTT
CASSLDTGELFF
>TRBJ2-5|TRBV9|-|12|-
TGTGCCAGCAGCGTAGTACGAGAGACCCAGTACTTC
CASSVVRETQYF
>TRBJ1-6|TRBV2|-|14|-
TGTGCCAGCAGGGGTACAGCAAGCAATTCACCCCTCCACTTT
CASRGTASNSPLHF
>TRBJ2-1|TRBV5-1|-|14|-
TGCGCCAGCAGCTGGGCAGGGGTAGAGGATGAGCAGTTCTTC
CASSWAGVEDEQFF
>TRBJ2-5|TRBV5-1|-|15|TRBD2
TGCGCCAGCAGCTTATCTCTAGCGGGAGCGGGGACCCAGTACTTC
CASSLSLAGAGTQYF
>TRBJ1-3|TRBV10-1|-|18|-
TGCGCCAGCAGTTACAGGGCGTCGCACCCTGGAGGTGGAAACACCATATATTTT
CASSYRASHPGGGNTIYF
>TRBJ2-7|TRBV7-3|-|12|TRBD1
TGTGCCAGCAGCCCCGGACAGGGAGGGCAGTACTTC
CASSPGQGGQYF